This T cell receptor (beta chain) was sequenced during a study of blood T cell repertoires in COVID-19. Study summary: Samples came from the United States, Italy and Spain, spanning acute and convalescent COVID-19. The analysed material was cDNA or gDNA that came from T cells, B-cell-depleted T cells, or PBMCs.

Per the authors' pipeline: Estimates of nucleated cell counts were drawn from the amplification of reference gene primers. Some clones are missing from TCRdb's copy, which holds only in-frame ones; the method was immunoSEQ multiplex PCR. That table furnishes V, J and clone size, whereas the DNA furnished D and trimming. The profile shows 110,000 or so clones, about 74% of them singletons. This clone occurred a few times. This receptor was obtained from a human donor in a cohort sampled during active COVID-19. Sequences were obtained from peripheral blood.

This CDR3 reads CASSEYMSEQYF. The DNA of the CDR3 is TGTGCCAGCAGTGAATATATGTCCGAGCAGTACTTC. The chain combines TRBV25-1 with TRBJ2-7; D remains unclear. The CDR3 sequence is 12 residues long. V lost 0 bases, J lost 6 bases, and 6 bases lay in between. Germline CDR1 is MGHDK and CDR2 is SYGVNS.